This is a list of T cell receptor beta chains from one sample in a study of post-analysis software for immune sequencing data. MiXCR, applied by TCRdb to the PCR reads, yields one record per CDR3 protein. The sample lists 750,000 to 900,000 distinct CDR3 sequences, roughly 46% seen once, with over 4.5% in the top ten. Sequencing was performed on blood. The receptor set was obtained from a girl aged 5-17 years with multiple sclerosis. The CDR3 runs from the conserved cysteine through the conserved F or W. Fields, in order: clone size, D gene, J gene, V gene, CDR3 protein, CDR3 DNA. A D gene is named only where the DNA matches it firmly. Clone size, where shown, is once, few, many, or a class for clones that have expanded.

- | - | TRBJ2-7 | TRBV7-9 | CASSGGAGAPYEQYF | TGTGCCAGCAGCGGAGGGGCAGGGGCGCCTTACGAGCAGTACTTC
few | - | TRBJ2-5 | TRBV5-1 | CASSLVGAGETQYF | TGTGCCAGCAGCTTAGTTGGGGCAGGAGAGACCCAGTACTTC
- | - | TRBJ2-7 | TRBV7-3 | CASSTGLSPPYEQYF | TGTGCCAGCAGCACAGGACTAAGTCCTCCCTACGAGCAGTACTTC
- | - | TRBJ2-3 | TRBV12-3/TRBV12-4 | CASSFKGSTDTQYF | TGTGCCAGCAGTTTCAAAGGTAGCACAGATACGCAGTATTTT
- | - | TRBJ1-2 | TRBV27 | CASSPVPGPVYGYTF | TGTGCCAGCAGCCCCGTCCCGGGACCGGTCTATGGCTACACCTTC
- | - | TRBJ1-1 | TRBV6-5 | CASSYGQSTEAFF | TGTGCCAGCAGTTACGGACAGAGCACTGAAGCTTTCTTT
- | - | TRBJ2-3 | TRBV6-5 | CASSYSSSGEGSTDTQYF | TGTGCCAGCAGTTACTCGTCCTCAGGGGAGGGGAGCACAGATACGCAGTATTTT
once | - | TRBJ2-3 | TRBV20-1 | CSARSLASPDTQYF | TGCAGTGCTAGAAGCCTAGCGTCCCCAGATACGCAGTATTTT
few | - | TRBJ2-1 | TRBV20-1 | CSAVRLGDDDEQFF | TGCAGTGCTGTAAGACTAGGGGATGACGATGAGCAGTTCTTC
- | - | TRBJ2-5 | TRBV20-1 | CTYVRGETQYF | TGCACATACGTGAGGGGAGAGACCCAGTACTTC
- | TRBD1 | TRBJ1-5 | TRBV10-2 | CASTQGDQPQHF | TGCGCCAGCACCCAGGGGGATCAGCCCCAGCATTTT
- | TRBD1 | TRBJ1-5 | TRBV12-3/TRBV12-4 | CASSSGQGVEPQHF | TGTGCCAGCAGTTCAGGACAGGGCGTGGAGCCCCAGCATTTT
- | - | TRBJ2-1 | TRBV5-1 | CASGLVGSSWSSYNEQFF | TGCGCCAGCGGCTTGGTGGGAAGCAGCTGGAGCTCCTACAATGAGCAGTTCTTC
- | - | TRBJ2-1 | TRBV12-3/TRBV12-4 | CASSFLLTAVEQFF | TGTGCCAGCAGTTTTCTCCTTACGGCGGTTGAGCAGTTCTTC
once | - | TRBJ2-7 | TRBV20-1 | CSARDLGSYEQYF | TGCAGTGCTAGAGATTTGGGATCCTACGAGCAGTACTTC
few | - | TRBJ2-5 | TRBV12-3/TRBV12-4 | CASSSRGRGETQYF | TGTGCCAGCAGTTCTAGGGGTAGAGGGGAGACCCAGTACTTC
- | - | TRBJ2-7 | TRBV7-9 | CASSETGTRPYEQYF | TGTGCCAGCAGCGAAACCGGGACGCGACCCTACGAGCAGTACTTC
- | - | TRBJ2-1 | TRBV14 | CASSLFLGSSYNEQFF | TGTGCCAGCAGCCTTTTTCTAGGAAGCTCCTACAATGAGCAGTTCTTC
- | - | TRBJ2-7 | TRBV11-2 | CASSSLTDPYEQYF | TGTGCCAGCAGCTCGTTGACAGATCCCTACGAGCAGTACTTC
- | - | TRBJ2-1 | TRBV5-1 | CASSPSGGGHYNEQFF | TGCGCCAGCAGCCCCAGCGGCGGAGGGCATTACAATGAGCAGTTCTTC
- | TRBD1 | TRBJ2-7 | TRBV6-1 | CASSESSAGQGPYEQYF | TGTGCCAGCAGTGAAAGTTCCGCGGGACAGGGACCCTACGAGCAGTACTTC
- | TRBD2 | TRBJ2-7 | TRBV20-1 | CSAGTSGSGREQYF | TGCAGTGCTGGAACTAGCGGGAGCGGGAGGGAGCAGTACTTC
- | - | TRBJ1-2 | TRBV7-9 | CASPGDAGYTF | TGTGCCAGCCCGGGAGACGCCGGCTACACCTTC
few | - | TRBJ2-7 | TRBV28 | CASSLPPMSGVYYEQYF | TGTGCCAGCAGTTTACCGCCCATGTCGGGAGTTTACTACGAGCAGTACTTC
- | - | TRBJ1-2 | TRBV7-9 | CASSLGTGLNYGYTF | TGTGCCAGCAGCTTAGGTACAGGTTTAAACTATGGCTACACCTTC
- | - | TRBJ2-2 | TRBV12-3/TRBV12-4 | CASSLGNDAGELFF | TGTGCCAGCAGTTTAGGGAACGATGCCGGGGAGCTGTTTTTT
- | - | TRBJ1-2 | TRBV3-1 | CASSQGSRFHTF | TGTGCCAGCAGCCAAGGCAGCAGGTTCCACACCTTC
- | - | TRBJ1-2 | TRBV2 | CASAYSDYGYTF | TGTGCCAGCGCCTACTCGGACTATGGCTACACCTTC
- | - | TRBJ2-1 | TRBV20-1 | CSARKEVETESYEQFF | TGCAGTGCTAGAAAGGAGGTGGAGACAGAATCCTACGAGCAGTTCTTC
- | TRBD2 | TRBJ2-7 | TRBV11-1 | CASSRTSLSYEQYF | TGTGCCAGCAGCCGGACTAGCCTGAGCTACGAGCAGTACTTC
- | TRBD2 | TRBJ2-1 | TRBV11-3 | CASSPYNSGNEQFF | TGTGCCAGCAGCCCGTACAATAGCGGGAATGAGCAGTTCTTC
- | TRBD2 | TRBJ2-5 | TRBV20-1 | CSVHHSGVQETQYF | TGCAGTGTTCATCATAGCGGGGTGCAAGAGACCCAGTACTTC
- | - | TRBJ2-7 | TRBV7-9 | CASSLGGVGGNSYEQYF | TGTGCCAGCAGCTTAGGGGGGGTTGGAGGGAACTCCTACGAGCAGTACTTC
- | - | TRBJ2-7 | TRBV7-9 | CASSPSGTGEQYF | TGTGCCAGCAGCCCGTCAGGGACTGGGGAGCAGTACTTC
few | - | TRBJ1-2 | TRBV7-2 | CASSLMLGGGGYTF | TGTGCCAGCAGCTTGATGTTGGGGGGCGGTGGCTACACCTTC
- | TRBD1 | TRBJ2-4 | TRBV27 | CASSRRTGMSKNIQYF | TGTGCCAGCAGTCGTAGGACAGGGATGTCCAAAAACATTCAGTACTTC
- | TRBD2 | TRBJ2-7 | TRBV29-1 | CSIGGSNEQYF | TGCAGTATTGGCGGGAGTAACGAGCAGTACTTC
- | TRBD2 | TRBJ2-1 | TRBV3-1 | CASSQDVASGRAFSWNEQFF | TGTGCCAGCAGCCAAGATGTGGCTAGCGGGAGGGCATTCAGTTGGAATGAGCAGTTCTTC
- | TRBD2 | TRBJ2-3 | TRBV5-1 | CASSSKLAGAADTQYF | TGCGCCAGCAGCTCCAAACTAGCGGGAGCGGCTGATACGCAGTATTTT
- | - | TRBJ1-1 | TRBV9 | CASGERGNAEAFF | TGTGCCAGCGGCGAGAGGGGGAATGCTGAAGCTTTCTTT
few | - | TRBJ2-1 | TRBV29-1 | CSVDAGANGNEQFF | TGCAGCGTTGATGCGGGGGCCAATGGGAATGAGCAGTTCTTC
- | - | TRBJ1-2 | TRBV19 | CASRGDKSYGYTF | TGTGCCAGTAGGGGTGACAAGAGCTATGGCTACACCTTC
few | - | TRBJ2-1 | TRBV5-1 | CASSRGQGAGIYNEQFF | TGCGCCAGCAGCAGGGGGCAGGGAGCGGGCATCTACAATGAGCAGTTCTTC
- | TRBD2 | TRBJ2-1 | TRBV7-9 | CASSPSAGGQFF | TGTGCCAGCAGCCCTAGCGCGGGAGGGCAGTTCTTC
- | - | TRBJ1-2 | TRBV3-1 | CASEDSSRAYGYTF | TGTGCCAGTGAGGATTCTTCCAGGGCGTATGGCTACACCTTC
- | TRBD2 | TRBJ2-5 | TRBV7-9 | CASSTSPQRDGGETQYF | TGTGCCAGCAGCACAAGCCCCCAGCGGGACGGAGGAGAGACCCAGTACTTC
- | - | TRBJ2-1 | TRBV6-6 | CARKPGLLRFF | TGTGCCAGAAAACCGGGCCTCCTCAGGTTCTTC
few | - | TRBJ2-6 | TRBV15 | CATSRGASSGANVLTF | TGTGCCACCAGCAGAGGTGCCTCCTCTGGGGCCAACGTCCTGACTTTC
few | - | TRBJ2-7 | TRBV6-2/TRBV6-3 | CASGAPGAYEQYF | TGTGCCAGCGGGGCCCCGGGAGCCTACGAGCAGTACTTC
- | - | TRBJ1-3 | TRBV14 | CASSQQGALYF | TGTGCCAGCAGCCAACAGGGAGCTTTATATTTT
- | - | TRBJ2-5 | TRBV5-5 | CASSARLSLQETQYF | TGTGCCAGCAGCGCCCGATTAAGTCTACAAGAGACCCAGTACTTC
- | - | TRBJ1-2 | TRBV18 | CASSPGVGRTNYGYTF | TGTGCCAGCTCACCGGGGGTAGGGAGAACTAACTATGGCTACACCTTC
- | TRBD2 | TRBJ2-5 | TRBV29-1 | CSVRLAGGETQYF | TGCAGCGTAAGGCTAGCGGGAGGAGAGACCCAGTACTTC
- | - | TRBJ2-1 | TRBV12-3/TRBV12-4 | CASSLKVWGGEQFF | TGTGCCAGCAGTTTAAAAGTGTGGGGTGGTGAGCAGTTCTTC
- | TRBD2 | TRBJ2-7 | TRBV5-4 | CASSLGGLADSYEQYF | TGTGCCAGCAGCTTGGGCGGACTAGCGGATTCCTACGAGCAGTACTTC
- | - | TRBJ2-5 | TRBV12-3/TRBV12-4 | CASSPTPSKLPGEQYF | TGTGCCAGCAGTCCCACTCCCTCGAAGCTCCCCGGAGAGCAGTACTTC
- | TRBD2 | TRBJ2-5 | TRBV6-6 | CASSLGTSHQETQYF | TGTGCCAGCAGTCTCGGGACTAGCCACCAAGAGACCCAGTACTTC
few | - | TRBJ2-1 | TRBV20-1 | CSAHEQFF | TGCAGTGCTCATGAGCAGTTCTTC
- | - | TRBJ1-1 | TRBV29-1 | CSAKPIPTVNTEAFF | TGCAGCGCCAAACCAATACCGACAGTGAACACTGAAGCTTTCTTT
few | - | TRBJ1-1 | TRBV20-1 | CSAIPSTVNTEAFF | TGCAGTGCTATTCCGTCTACAGTGAACACTGAAGCTTTCTTT